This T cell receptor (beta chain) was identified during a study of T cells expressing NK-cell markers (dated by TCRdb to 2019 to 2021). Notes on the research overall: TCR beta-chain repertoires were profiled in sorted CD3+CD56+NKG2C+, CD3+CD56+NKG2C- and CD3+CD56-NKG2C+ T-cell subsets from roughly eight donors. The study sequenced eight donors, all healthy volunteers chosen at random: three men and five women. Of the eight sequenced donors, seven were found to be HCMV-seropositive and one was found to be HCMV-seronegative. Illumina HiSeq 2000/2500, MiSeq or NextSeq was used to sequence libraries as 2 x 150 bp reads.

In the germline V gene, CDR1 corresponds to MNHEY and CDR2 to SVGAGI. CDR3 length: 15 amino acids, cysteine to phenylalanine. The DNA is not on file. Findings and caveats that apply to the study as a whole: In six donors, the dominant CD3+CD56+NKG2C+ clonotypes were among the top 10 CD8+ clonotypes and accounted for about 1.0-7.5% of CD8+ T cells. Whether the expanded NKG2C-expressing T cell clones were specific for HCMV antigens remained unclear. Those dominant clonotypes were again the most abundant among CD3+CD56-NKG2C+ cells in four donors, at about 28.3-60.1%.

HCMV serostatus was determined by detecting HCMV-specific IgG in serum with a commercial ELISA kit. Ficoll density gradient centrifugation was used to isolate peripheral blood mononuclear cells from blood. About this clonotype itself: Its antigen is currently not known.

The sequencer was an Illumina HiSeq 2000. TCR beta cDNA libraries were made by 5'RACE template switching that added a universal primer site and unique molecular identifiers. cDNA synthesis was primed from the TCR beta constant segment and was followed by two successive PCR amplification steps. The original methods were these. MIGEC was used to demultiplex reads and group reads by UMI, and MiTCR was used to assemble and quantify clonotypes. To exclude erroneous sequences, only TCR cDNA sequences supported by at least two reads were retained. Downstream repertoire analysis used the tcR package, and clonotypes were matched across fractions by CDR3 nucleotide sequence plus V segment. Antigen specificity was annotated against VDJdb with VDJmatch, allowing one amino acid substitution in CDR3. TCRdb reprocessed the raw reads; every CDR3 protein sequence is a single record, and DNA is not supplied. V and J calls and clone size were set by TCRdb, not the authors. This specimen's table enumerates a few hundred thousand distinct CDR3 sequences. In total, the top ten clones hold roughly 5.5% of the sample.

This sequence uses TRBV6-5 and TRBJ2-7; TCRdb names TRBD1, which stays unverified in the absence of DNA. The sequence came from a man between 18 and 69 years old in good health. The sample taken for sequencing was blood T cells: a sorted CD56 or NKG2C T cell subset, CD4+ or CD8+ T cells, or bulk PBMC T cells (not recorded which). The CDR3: CASSSGRAGGYEQYF.